This paragraph reports one T cell receptor (beta chain). This CDR3 contains 15 residues. Per germline, CDR1 SGHNT and CDR2 YYREEE (reference sequence). V was clipped by 2 bases and J by 4 bases; unmatched bases: 5. In the source study's methods: Estimates of nucleated cell counts were drawn from the amplification of reference gene primers. The protocol was immunoSEQ multiplex PCR, while the TCRdb copy is restricted to in-frame clones and leaves out a portion. D and trimming were read from the DNA, whereas the V and J calls and clone size are those reported in that table. The table has 200,000 to 300,000 clones, about 90% seen once. The source of the sample is a study of blood T cell repertoires in COVID-19.

Sequencing was carried out using peripheral blood. The sequence was collected from a young adult with COVID-19, enrolled during active disease. The chain is built from TRBV5-4 and TRBJ2-3, with 9 nucleotides matching TRBD1. The CDR3 region is CASSFRTGASDTQYF. CDR3 DNA: TGTGCCAGCAGCTTTCGGACAGGGGCCTCAGATACGCAGTATTTT.